These 21 T cell receptor beta chains came from one sample sequenced in a study of T cells in Graves' hyperthyroidism and ophthalmopathy. It was RNA transcripts that yielded the amplified TCR beta CDR3 regions. HTBI primers drove first-round RT-PCR of the TCR CDR3. In TCRdb, the multiplex PCR reads were re-called with MiXCR into one record per CDR3 protein. The sample lists roughly 840,000 distinct CDR3 sequences, 38% occurring once. The sample comprised blood. These receptor sequences come from a man aged 18-30 years with Graves' hyperthyroidism.

This clonotype was observed at least ten times. The rearrangement uses TRBV10-3 and TRBJ2-7, with D maybe TRBD1 (5 bases). This CDR3 has 13 residues. CDR1 and CDR2 from the germline V gene are ENHRY and SYGVKD. Trimming cost V 5 bases and J 2 bases, with 10 bases left between them. The CDR3 region is CAISLTETYEQYF. The DNA for the CDR3 is TGTGCCATCAGTTTGACAGAAACCTACGAGCAGTACTTC.

J is TRBJ2-6 and V is TRBV7-3; D remains unclear. V lost 10 bases and J lost 0, with 10 bases in between. The CDR3 extends over 14 amino acids. Germline CDR1 is SGHTA and CDR2 is FQGTGA. The CDR3 nucleotides read TGTGCCACCTACAGCTCCTCTGGGGCCAACGTCCTGACTTTC. Residues: CATYSSSGANVLTF.

This clonotype was recorded at least ten times. The chain joins TRBV6-5 to TRBJ1-4; D remains unclear. Germline-derived CDR1 and CDR2 are MNHEY and SVGAGI. V lost 6 bases to trimming and J lost 8 bases, with 10 bases between them. This CDR3 is 12 amino acids long. CDR3 nucleotide sequence: TGTGCCAGCAGCCGGGTCGGGGAAAAACTGTTTTTT. Its protein product is CASSRVGEKLFF.

There are many counts of this clonotype. The chain joins TRBV10-3 to TRBJ2-7; TRBD2 aligns across 7 bases. The CDR3 is 12 amino acids. The V gene end was trimmed by 6 bases and the J gene end by 5 bases; junction bases not matched to a gene: 4. Per germline, CDR1 ENHRY and CDR2 SYGVKD. CDR3 sequence reads: CAISPAGDEQYF. The DNA of the CDR3 is TGTGCCATCAGCCCGGCGGGAGACGAGCAGTACTTC.

This chain joins TRBV6-5 and TRBJ1-1, with D perhaps TRBD1 (5 bases). Germline V CDR1 and CDR2: MNHEY, SVGAGI. This CDR3 contains 12 residues. With 7 bases removed from V and 5 bases from J, the gap between germline ends came to 11 bases. The CDR3 sequence is CASMGPATEAFF. The CDR3 nucleotides read TGTGCCAGCATGGGACCGGCGACTGAAGCTTTCTTT.

On this clonotype itself: A much larger clonotype is one base distant, so this may be a read error. The V call is TRBV20-1, the J call TRBJ2-5; 7 positions agree with TRBD2. CDR1 DFQATT and CDR2 SNEGSKA come from the germline V gene (reference sequence). This CDR3 has 14 amino acids. With 2 bases clipped from V and 9 bases from J, the junction kept 12 bases outside the gene matches. The CDR3 loop reads CSARPMTSREAQYF. The CDR3 region has the DNA TGCAGTGCTAGACCAATGACTAGCCGGGAGGCCCAGTACTTC.

This clonotype was detected a few times. One end of the junction varies from germline; a read error may be responsible. The chain uses TRBV7-7 and TRBJ2-5; 9 nucleotides line up with TRBD2. The CDR3 is 14 amino acids. Germline V gene lookup returns CDR1 SSHAT and CDR2 FNYEAQ (reference sequence). The CDR3 sequence: CASSAGGAEETQYF. CDR3 bases: TGTGCTAGCAGCGCGGGGGGGGCCGAAGAGACCCAGTACTTC.

There are a few counts of this clonotype. The V gene is TRBV11-2, the J gene TRBJ2-5; 7 bases fit TRBD1. Germline CDR1 reads SGHAT; CDR2 reads FQNNGV. The ends lost 8 bases at V and 5 bases at J; junction bases unmatched: 2. The CDR3 loop spans 11 amino acids. In nucleotides, the CDR3 is TGTGCCAGCCTGGACAGGGAGACCCAGTACTTC. This codes for CASLDRETQYF. The variable domain in full, with the rest retrieved from reference TRBV11-2 and TRBJ2-5, is EAGVAQSPRYKIIEKRQSVAFWCNPISGHATLYWYQQILGQGPKLLIQFQNNGVVDDSQLPKDRFSAERLKGVDSTLKIQPAKLEDSAVYLCASLDRETQYFGPGTRLLVL.

This clonotype was picked up many times. The chain joins TRBV7-6 to TRBJ1-5; D unresolved. CDR1 and CDR2 from the germline V gene are SGHVS and FNYEAQ. The CDR3 has 13 amino acids. The germline V and J ends were trimmed by 5 bases and 5 bases, with 10 bases remaining between them. The CDR3 DNA sequence: TGTGCCAGCAGCCTGACTAGGGATCAGCCCCAGCATTTT. Translating gives CASSLTRDQPQHF.

This clonotype turned up a few times. The genes are TRBV7-9 and TRBJ2-5; tentative D call: TRBD1 (5 bases). CDR1 SEHNR and CDR2 FQNEAQ come from the germline V gene (reference sequence). The CDR3 spans 14 residues. V lost 3 bases to trimming and J lost 0 bases, with 8 bases between them. The CDR3 nucleotides read TGTGCCAGCAGCTTCGACAGATACCAAGAGACCCAGTACTTC. This gives the protein CASSFDRYQETQYF.

This clonotype appeared a few times. The chain links TRBV14 to TRBJ1-1, with TRBD1 matching 9 bases. The CDR3 has 16 amino acids. Germline values: CDR1 SGHDN, CDR2 FVKESK. The J segment lost 3 bases and the V segment lost 5 bases, leaving 10 bases of the junction unmatched. The CDR3 loop is CASSDLDRGGDTEAFF. The CDR3 DNA follows: TGTGCCAGCAGCGATCTTGACAGGGGGGGGGACACTGAAGCTTTCTTT.

In this sample, this clonotype turned up once. Relative to the germline gene, one junction end is altered; a read error may explain this. CDR3 sequence reads: CASSLGYDYGHTF. The CDR3 region has the DNA TGTGCCAGCAGTTTGGGGTACGACTATGGCCACACCTTC. This chain joins TRBV12-3 or TRBV12-4 and TRBJ1-2; unclear D gene. This CDR3 is 13 amino acids long.

A word on this clonotype: One end of the junction does not line up with germline, which may come from a read error. The CDR3 region is CASSPDRVSGGTRYF. DNA for the CDR3: TGTGCCAGCAGTCCTGACAGGGTTTCTGGTGGGACCCGGTACTTC. V usage is TRBV12-3 or TRBV12-4 and J usage is TRBJ2-5, with 7 bases identical to TRBD1. The CDR3 has 15 residues.

The rearrangement uses TRBV12-3 or TRBV12-4 and TRBJ1-1; D remains ambiguous. The CDR3 runs to 13 residues. Trimming removed 1 base at V and 11 bases at J, with 14 bases between. The CDR3: CASSLGAASGAFF. The CDR3, as DNA: TGTGCCAGCAGTTTAGGGGCGGCGAGTGGGGCTTTCTTT.

V and J are TRBV7-9 and TRBJ2-5; 7 bases line up with TRBD2. Looked up from germline, CDR1 is SEHNR and CDR2 is FQNEAQ (reference sequence). V trimming: 3 bases; J trimming: 6 bases; junction bases outside the gene matches: 7. CDR3 length equals 14 residues. The CDR3 DNA reads TGTGCCAGCAGCTTGCTCGGGAGGACCCAGACCCAGTACTTC. Encoded protein: CASSLLGRTQTQYF.

As concerns this clonotype: A much larger clone differs from this one at a single base, so this may be a read error. The chain carries TRBV25-1 and TRBJ2-5; no definite D call. V shed 6 bases and J shed 5 bases, with 10 bases lying between them. The germline CDR1 and CDR2 sequences are MGHDK and SYGVNS. The CDR3 is made up of 12 amino acids. Written as DNA, the CDR3 is TGTGCCAGCAGGCTATCTTGTGAGACCCAGTACTTC. Protein sequence: CASRLSCETQYF.

V usage is TRBV30 and J usage is TRBJ1-4; 7 bases map to TRBD1. Looked up from germline, CDR1 is GTSNPN and CDR2 is SVGIG (reference sequence). The CDR3 totals 14 residues. Germline trimming cut 0 bases from V and 4 bases from J; bases unmatched to any gene: 2. This chain's CDR3 is CAWSVQGYNEKLFF. The CDR3 DNA follows: TGTGCCTGGAGTGTACAGGGGTATAATGAAAAACTGTTTTTT.

The CDR3 is CASSQVGVKEQYF. The CDR3 bases are TGCGCCAGCAGCCAAGTCGGGGTCAAGGAGCAGTACTTC. The J gene is TRBJ2-7, the V gene TRBV4-1; possibly TRBD2 for D (5 bases). V lost 1 base, J lost 7 bases, and 11 bases lay in between. Germline CDR1 is MGHRA and CDR2 is YSYEKL. This CDR3 is 13 amino acids long.

This clonotype was detected ten times or more. The chain employs TRBV9 and TRBJ1-6; D uncertain. CDR1 is SGDLS, CDR2 YYNGEE, per germline. Trimming took off 0 bases at V and 9 bases at J, with 4 bases between the two ends. This CDR3 spans 12 amino acids. CDR3 bases: TGTGCCAGCAGCGTAGAGGGTTCACCCCTCCACTTT. Protein sequence: CASSVEGSPLHF.

V usage is TRBV7-9 and J usage is TRBJ2-2, with D perhaps TRBD2 (5 bases). The CDR3 runs to 15 residues. Trimming took 5 bases from V and 7 from J, leaving 17 bases between them. CDR1 and CDR2 (germline): SEHNR, FQNEAQ (reference sequence). The CDR3 coding sequence is TGTGCCAGCAGCCTTTCGGGGTCCGTGTACGGGGAGCTGTTTTTT. This gives the protein CASSLSGSVYGELFF.

This clonotype was picked up many times. The chain combines TRBV7-9 with TRBJ2-2; D is uncertain. V was clipped by 7 bases and J by 7 bases, with 7 bases between them. This CDR3 spans 11 amino acids. Germline-derived CDR1 and CDR2 are SEHNR and FQNEAQ (reference sequence). The CDR3 DNA sequence: TGTGCCAGCAATGATGGCGGGGAGCTGTTTTTT. It specifies CASNDGGELFF.